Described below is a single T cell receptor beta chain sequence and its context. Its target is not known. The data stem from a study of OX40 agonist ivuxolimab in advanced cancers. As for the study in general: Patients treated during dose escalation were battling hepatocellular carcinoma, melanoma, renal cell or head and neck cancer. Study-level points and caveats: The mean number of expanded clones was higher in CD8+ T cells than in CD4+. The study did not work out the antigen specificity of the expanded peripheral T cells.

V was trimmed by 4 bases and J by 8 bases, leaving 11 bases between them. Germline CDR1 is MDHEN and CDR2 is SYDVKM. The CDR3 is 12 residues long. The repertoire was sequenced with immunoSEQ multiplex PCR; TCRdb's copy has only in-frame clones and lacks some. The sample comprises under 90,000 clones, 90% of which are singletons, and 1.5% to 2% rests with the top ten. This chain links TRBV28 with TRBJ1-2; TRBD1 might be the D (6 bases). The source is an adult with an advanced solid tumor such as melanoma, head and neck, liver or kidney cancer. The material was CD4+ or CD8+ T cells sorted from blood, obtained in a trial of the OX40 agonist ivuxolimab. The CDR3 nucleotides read TGTGCCAGCAGTTCAACAGGGTTCGGCTACACCTTC. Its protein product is CASSSTGFGYTF.